One sample yielded the 20 T cell receptor beta chains listed below, sequenced in a study of shared clonotypes between healthy human individuals (dated by TCRdb to 2019 to 2021). The library relied on the immunoSEQ multiplex PCR assay. The table was pulled from immuneACCESS by TCRdb, which kept in-frame rearrangements only. Such tables lose some clones; where checked, under half of the loss comes from unresolved V genes, and the rest has no known cause. The sample table shows about 92,000 clones, and approximately 75% are seen once. The ten largest clones add up to approximately 46% of the sample. Input material: memory CD8+ T cells sorted from blood. Interpreted using the paper, the cell subset or site label stands for: CD45RO+ cells pooled with CCR7-negative TemRA cells. The receptors here all came from a man between 25 and 39 years old in good health.

The DNA for the CDR3 is TGTGCCAGCAGAAAACTTCAGGGGAATGATCAGCCCCAGCATTTT. It encodes CASRKLQGNDQPQHF. V is TRBV2 and J is TRBJ1-5, with TRBD1 as a possible D gene (6 bases). Trimming removed 6 bases from V and 5 bases from J, with 17 bases in between. The CDR3 runs 15 residues. The germline V gene has CDR1 SNHLY and CDR2 FYNNEI.

The J gene is TRBJ1-4, the V gene TRBV9, with 7 bases matching TRBD1. In germline, CDR1 is SGDLS, CDR2 YYNGEE. The V and J ends lost 3 bases and 7 bases, in that order; junction bases with no gene match: 9. This CDR3 region has 15 residues. The CDR3: CASSEVTGLGEKLFF. CDR3 DNA sequence: TGTGCCAGCAGCGAGGTGACAGGGTTGGGTGAAAAACTGTTTTTT.

CDR3 in amino acids: CASSAGHSYEQYF. CDR3 bases: TGTGCCAGCAGCGCCGGGCACAGTTACGAGCAGTACTTC. This chain connects TRBV9 to TRBJ2-7; D unresolved. The V end was cut by 3 bases, the J end by 4 bases, with 11 bases between. Germline CDR1 reads SGDLS; CDR2 reads YYNGEE. The CDR3 has 13 amino acids.

The chain has TRBV19 and TRBJ2-5, with 10 bases fitting TRBD1. Losses at the gene ends were 8 bases for V and 4 bases for J; bases not matched to a gene: 4. Germline CDR1 reads LNHDA; CDR2 reads SQIVND (reference sequence). The CDR3 runs 13 residues. For the CDR3, the DNA is TGTGCCAGTCGACAGGGGGCGCGAGAGACCCAGTACTTC. Translation gives CASRQGARETQYF.

J is TRBJ1-1 and V is TRBV6-1; D uncertain. V was cut by 6 bases and J by 6 bases, with 14 bases left in between. CDR1 is MNHNS, CDR2 SASEGT, per germline. CDR3 length: 13 amino acids. CDR3 region: CASRKDVVPEAFF. The DNA of the CDR3 is TGTGCCAGCAGGAAGGATGTGGTCCCTGAAGCTTTCTTT.

This clone was seen a single time. This rearrangement joins TRBV4-2 to TRBJ2-1; 7 bases align to TRBD2. The CDR3 sequence is 15 residues long. The ends lost 3 bases at V and 2 bases at J; junction bases unmatched: 4. Germline V gene sequence: CDR1 LGHNA, CDR2 YNFKEQ. CDR3 coding DNA: TGTGCCAGCAGCCACCTTGCGGGGGCCTACAATGAGCAGTTCTTC. Translation: CASSHLAGAYNEQFF.

The rearrangement joins TRBV27 to TRBJ1-2; tentatively, D is TRBD1 (6 bases). Trimming stripped 4 bases from V and 8 bases from J, with 14 bases between. Germline values: CDR1 MNHEY, CDR2 SMNVEV (reference sequence). This CDR3 has 13 residues. This CDR3 reads CASSSNHRDGYTF. The CDR3 region has the DNA TGTGCCAGCAGTTCAAATCACAGGGACGGCTACACCTTC.

In its sample, this clone was seen many times. The chain uses TRBV5-5 and TRBJ2-7; 10 bases map to TRBD2. CDR1 is SGHKS, CDR2 YYEKEE, per germline (reference sequence). CDR3 length equals 14 residues. V was clipped by 4 bases and J by 3 bases; unmatched bases: 4. As DNA, the CDR3 is TGTGCCAGCAGCGCCTCTAGCGGGAGCTACGAGCAGTACTTC. This sequence encodes CASSASSGSYEQYF. The full variable domain, with the rest looked up from reference TRBV5-5 and TRBJ2-7, is DAGVTQSPTHLIKTRGQQVTLRCSPISGHKSVSWYQQVLGQGPQFIFQYYEKEERGRGNFPDRFSARQFPNYSSELNVNALLLGDSALYLCASSASSGSYEQYFGPGTRLTVT.

The V gene is TRBV25-1, the J gene TRBJ2-7; D not resolved. CDR3 length equals 15 residues. Germline V gene lookup returns CDR1 MGHDK and CDR2 SYGVNS. V lost 3 bases, J lost 2 bases, and 14 bases lay in between. This CDR3 is CASSESQRPAYEQYF. CDR3 coding DNA: TGTGCCAGCAGTGAGTCGCAGCGACCAGCCTACGAGCAGTACTTC.

This clone was recorded a few times. V usage is TRBV29-1 and J usage is TRBJ2-7; D is ambiguous. CDR1 and CDR2 from the germline V gene are SQVTM and ANQGSEA. This CDR3 has 11 amino acids. V lost 3 bases and J lost 5, with 8 bases in between. CDR3 sequence: CSVDVQNEQYF. The CDR3 DNA follows: TGCAGCGTTGATGTGCAGAACGAGCAGTACTTC.

The chain has TRBV2 and TRBJ2-7; D is possibly TRBD2 (5 bases). The length of the CDR3 is 17 residues. V gave up 0 bases and J gave up 2 bases, with 17 bases separating them. CDR1 and CDR2 (germline): SNHLY, FYNNEI. CDR3 sequence reads: CASSEAGAREGTYEQYF. CDR3 bases: TGTGCCAGCAGTGAAGCAGGTGCCCGGGAAGGTACCTACGAGCAGTACTTC.

V gene TRBV7-9 combines with J gene TRBJ2-1; 10 nucleotides agree with TRBD2. V shed 6 bases, J shed 4 bases, and the junction held 6 bases outside the gene matches. Germline CDR1 reads SEHNR; CDR2 reads FQNEAQ (reference sequence). The CDR3 runs to 15 residues. CDR3 protein: CASRYSGRVYNEQFF. Written as DNA, the CDR3 is TGTGCCAGCAGATACAGCGGGAGGGTATACAATGAGCAGTTCTTC.

The chain carries TRBV18 and TRBJ2-7, with D possibly called TRBD1 or TRBD2 (5 bases each). Germline V gene data show CDR1 as KGHSH and CDR2 as LQKENI. CDR3 length equals 16 residues. The V end was cut by 2 bases, the J end by 5 bases, with 19 bases between. The CDR3 region has the DNA TGTGCCAGCTCACCAGGGCTCTTGGGGGTGTGGGACGAGCAGTACTTC. It is translated as CASSPGLLGVWDEQYF.

Many counts were recorded for this clone. This chain uses TRBV27 with TRBJ2-7, with a weak D call TRBD1 (6 bases). Trimming shortened V by 2 bases and J by 3 bases, and 11 bases separated the two germline ends. The CDR3 is 14 amino acids. Germline values: CDR1 MNHEY, CDR2 SMNVEV (reference sequence). CDR3 nucleotides: TGTGCCAGCAGTTTAAAAGGACAGTTCTACGAGCAGTACTTC. Translated: CASSLKGQFYEQYF.

The rearrangement links TRBV27 to TRBJ2-1; a weak D match, TRBD1 (6 bases). V dropped 1 base and J dropped 15 bases, with 28 bases sitting between them. The germline gives CDR1 MNHEY, CDR2 SMNVEV (reference sequence). The CDR3 extends over 17 amino acids. The CDR3 DNA follows: TGTGCCAGCAGTTTATTGCGCCCCGCCGGGACACCCGAGGGGGTGTTCTTC. This codes for CASSLLRPAGTPEGVFF.

The sample holds one count of this clone. The CDR3 sequence: CASSMTNQPQHF. The CDR3 bases are TGTGCCAGTAGTATGACCAATCAGCCCCAGCATTTT. The chain has TRBV19 and TRBJ1-5; D gene uncertain. Germline V gives CDR1 LNHDA, CDR2 SQIVND (reference sequence). This CDR3 is built from 12 residues. V shed 3 bases and J shed 3 bases, with 3 bases lying between them.

V is TRBV5-6 and J is TRBJ1-2; D might be TRBD1 (5 bases). CDR3 size: 17 residues. Germline V lookup: CDR1 SGHDT, CDR2 YYEEEE. V dropped 3 bases and J dropped 4 bases, with 22 bases sitting between them. CDR3 sequence reads: CASSSSPAGQVGYGYTF. The CDR3 DNA reads TGTGCCAGCAGCTCGAGTCCCGCAGGGCAGGTTGGCTATGGCTACACCTTC.

V is TRBV2 and J is TRBJ1-1; 8 bases agree with TRBD1. V trimming: 6 bases; J trimming: 1 base; junction bases outside the gene matches: 4. In germline, CDR1 is SNHLY, CDR2 FYNNEI. The CDR3 runs 14 residues. CDR3 nucleotide sequence: TGTGCCAGCAGGGCAGGGGGCCGGAACACTGAAGCTTTCTTT. Its translation: CASRAGGRNTEAFF.

V gene TRBV29-1 combines with J gene TRBJ1-5; TRBD1 matches at 8 bases. From germline, CDR1 is SQVTM and CDR2 ANQGSEA. The CDR3 consists of 14 residues. The V and J ends lost 3 bases and 6 bases, in that order; junction bases with no gene match: 7. The CDR3 DNA follows: TGCAGCGTTGAGGGGTCAGGGGGCGGTCAGCCCCAGCATTTT. Encoded protein: CSVEGSGGGQPQHF.

J is TRBJ1-5 and V is TRBV25-1, with D tentatively TRBD1 (5 bases). The germline V gene has CDR1 MGHDK and CDR2 SYGVNS. V was cut by 3 bases and J by 8 bases, with 11 bases left in between. CDR3 size: 13 residues. CDR3 in DNA: TGTGCCAGCAGTGATCACCAGGGAAAGCCCCAGCATTTT. Translated: CASSDHQGKPQHF. The full variable domain, its missing parts supplied by reference TRBV25-1 and TRBJ1-5, is EADIYQTPRYLVIGTGKKITLECSQTMGHDKMYWYQQDPGMELHLIHYSYGVNSTEKGDLSSESTVSRIRTEHFPLTLESARPSHTSQYLCASSDHQGKPQHFGDGTRLSIL.